The source of this T cell receptor (beta chain) is a study of blood T cell repertoires in COVID-19. Study overall: The cDNA or gDNA used as material had been derived from T cells, B-cell-depleted T cells, or PBMCs.

The germline CDR1 and CDR2 sequences are MNHEY and SVGAGI. The CDR3 length is 16 residues. V lost 4 bases to trimming and J lost 0 bases; unmatched junction nucleotides: 6. Original analysis: By means of reference gene primer amplification, nucleated cell counts were estimated. Only in-frame clones appear in the TCRdb table, and some are missing; sequencing was by immunoSEQ multiplex PCR. Clone size and V and J calls were adopted from that table, with D and trimming inferred from the DNA. The table records tens of thousands of clones, approximately 90% of them present only once. The V and J genes are TRBV6-5 and TRBJ1-5, with 7 bases matching TRBD1. Sample: peripheral blood. The sequence came from a man between 45 and 60 years old with acute or convalescent COVID-19. The DNA of the CDR3 is TGTGCCAGCAGTTGGACAGGAGTCTATAGCAATCAGCCCCAGCATTTT. Translated, it gives CASSWTGVYSNQPQHF.